This is a list of T cell receptor beta chains from one sample in a study of shared clonotypes between healthy human individuals. The method was immunoSEQ multiplex PCR; TCRdb's version includes in-frame clones alone and lacks a portion of them. The data contain 2 million to 2.5 million clones, 90% to 96% of them seen just once; the ten biggest clones take up 0.1% to 0.15%. Material for sequencing was naive CD4+ T cells sorted from blood. All receptors derive from a man aged 18-30 years in good health. The CDR3 runs from the conserved cysteine through the conserved F or W.

TRBJ2-1,TRBV5-4,15,CASSLVFQGYNEQFF
TRBJ1-5,TRBV6-5,15,CASRIFQGSNQPQHF
TRBJ2-7,TRBV6-6,13,CASVGDRGYEQYF
TRBJ2-6,TRBV5-4,15,CASIMTGAGANVLTF
TRBJ1-1,TRBV7-2,15,CASSLEGTVNTEAFF
TRBJ2-5,TRBV10-3,11,CAISAKETQYF
TRBJ2-6,TRBV29-1,16,CSVEDRLYSGANVLTF
TRBJ2-5,TRBV5-4,13,CASSLPGKETQYF
TRBJ2-5,TRBV29-1,12,CSVGDSPQTQYF
TRBJ1-2,TRBV4-3,15,CASAEGALRNYGYTF
TRBJ2-1,TRBV6-1,14,CASSEKLAGATRFF
TRBJ1-4,TRBV28,12,CASKDNNEKLFF
TRBJ2-7,TRBV18,15,CASSRTRGAAYEQYF
TRBJ2-1,TRBV4-1,13,CASSQQGNNEQFF
TRBJ2-2,TRBV7-2,15,CASSSAGINTGELFF
TRBJ2-7,TRBV19,16,CASSTGIGAGGYEQYF
TRBJ2-7,TRBV29-1,16,CSVAHRLAGGPGEQYF
TRBJ2-4,TRBV5-1,14,CASKPPAGGNIQYF
TRBJ2-7,TRBV7-8,15,CASSLGLESGYEQYF
TRBJ2-3,TRBV6-1,15,CASIPGQGRTDTQYF
TRBJ2-7,TRBV18,13,CASSRSGSLEQYF
TRBJ2-5,TRBV5-1,13,CASCLGIQETQYF
TRBJ2-5,TRBV5-1,15,CASSLDDRGGETQYF
TRBJ2-7,TRBV6-4,12,CASSGGTAEQYF
TRBJ2-1,TRBV19,16,CASTPSGRFSYNEQFF
TRBJ2-7,TRBV11-2,11,CASSNSYEQYF
TRBJ1-3,TRBV10-3,13,CATFTGRGNTIYF
TRBJ2-3,TRBV18,17,CASSPDGSLGGTDTQYF
TRBJ1-2,TRBV25-1,14,CASSVTGSYYGYTF
TRBJ2-5,TRBV5-6,15,CASSLGRGFGETQYF
TRBJ1-4,TRBV27,14,CASGRDRENEKLFF
TRBJ2-2,TRBV4-1,15,CASSRDRTNTGELFF
TRBJ2-7,TRBV11-2,15,CASSPGAGGSNEQYF
TRBJ1-3,TRBV28,16,CASSLGGAGTGNTIYF
TRBJ1-1,TRBV19,15,CASSTQGTVGTEAFF
TRBJ2-1,TRBV18,14,CASSPNYRTDEQFF
TRBJ2-2,TRBV30,14,CAWSMGRLTGELFF